These 10 T cell receptor beta chains share one sample of origin, sequenced in a study of PD-1 blockade in classical Hodgkin lymphoma (dated by TCRdb to 2018 to 2020). Preparation of the library involved the immunoSEQ multiplex PCR assay. Imported from immuneACCESS, the table was reduced by TCRdb to in-frame sequences with V and J called. These copies leave out some clones; in studies compared against another copy, an unresolved V gene accounts for under half, and the cause of the remainder is not known. The sample contains 55,000 to 80,000 clones, about 91% of them found a single time. Clones ranked in the top ten supply under 15% of the sample. Per the publication, the time point label means: cycle 1 day 1 (C1D1), immediately before nivolumab initiation. All trial patients had relapsed after autologous stem cell transplantation, with cohorts A, B and C differing in prior brentuximab vedotin exposure.

The sample in question was peripheral blood mononuclear cells (PBMCs), obtained at baseline. All receptors derive from a human donor with classical Hodgkin lymphoma.

V is TRBV7-9 and J is TRBJ2-7, with D perhaps matching TRBD1 or TRBD2 (7 bases each). The V and J ends lost 5 bases and 4 bases respectively, with 15 bases between them. This CDR3 comprises 14 residues. Germline V lookup: CDR1 SEHNR, CDR2 FQNEAQ (reference sequence). The CDR3 nucleotides read TGTGCCAGCAGCCGAGCAGGGGGAGGGTACGAGCAGTACTTC. Translation gives CASSRAGGGYEQYF.

The chain links TRBV5-1 to TRBJ2-5; TRBD1 agrees at 9 bases. In germline, CDR1 is SGHRS, CDR2 YFSETQ. This CDR3 comprises 16 residues. V lost 4 bases and J lost 1; bases outside the gene matches: 8. CDR3 DNA: TGCGCCAGCAGCCGGGGACGGGACAGGGCCCAAGAGACCCAGTACTTC. It codes for CASSRGRDRAQETQYF.

The chain is built from TRBV5-1 and TRBJ2-5; 9 nucleotides agree with TRBD1. The V segment lost 4 bases and the J segment 1 base; nucleotides outside the gene matches: 8. Germline assignment: CDR1 SGHRS and CDR2 YFSETQ. The CDR3 covers 16 residues. CDR3 bases: TGCGCCAGCAGCGGGGGACAGGGTGCCTTCCAAGAGACCCAGTACTTC. Residues: CASSGGQGAFQETQYF. Full variable domain (remainder filled in from reference TRBV5-1 and TRBJ2-5): KAGVTQTPRYLIKTRGQQVTLSCSPISGHRSVSWYQQTPGQGLQFLFEYFSETQRNKGNFPGRFSGRQFSNSRSEMNVSTLELGDSALYLCASSGGQGAFQETQYFGPGTRLLVL.

This clone was seen a few times. The chain couples TRBV30 to TRBJ2-3, with 7 bases identical to TRBD2. Per germline, CDR1 GTSNPN and CDR2 SVGIG (reference sequence). The CDR3 totals 15 residues. Germline trimming cut 4 bases from V and 0 bases from J; bases unmatched to any gene: 7. The CDR3 region is CAWKVGGTSTDTQYF. The CDR3 DNA is TGTGCCTGGAAGGTGGGGGGGACTAGCACAGATACGCAGTATTTT.

The chain employs TRBV4-2 and TRBJ2-5; 7 nucleotides agree with TRBD2. Germline V gene sequence: CDR1 LGHNA, CDR2 YNFKEQ. Germline trimming cut 0 bases from V and 7 bases from J; bases unmatched to any gene: 11. The CDR3 runs to 16 residues. The CDR3 spells CASSQDGAGELGTQYF. In DNA, the CDR3 is TGTGCCAGCAGCCAAGATGGGGCGGGGGAGCTGGGGACCCAGTACTTC.

This sequence joins TRBV2 and TRBJ1-1; D is undetermined. This CDR3 is built from 15 residues. Germline CDR1 reads SNHLY; CDR2 reads FYNNEI. The ends were cut back, 0 bases at V and 2 bases at J, with 10 bases in the middle. The CDR3 DNA reads TGTGCCAGCAGTGAAGCGGCGCCAGTAAACACTGAAGCTTTCTTT. Translation gives CASSEAAPVNTEAFF.

The count of this clone is one. The rearrangement links TRBV4-1 to TRBJ1-4; 9 bases are a match to TRBD1. There are 18 residues in the CDR3. V lost 7 bases to trimming and J lost 3 bases; unmatched junction nucleotides: 15. CDR1 MGHRA and CDR2 YSYEKL come from the germline V gene. DNA for the CDR3: TGCGCCAGCAACTCGTTGGGACAGGGAAAAACGGCTAATGAAAAACTGTTTTTT. It specifies CASNSLGQGKTANEKLFF.

This clone came up a few times. The V and J genes are TRBV18 and TRBJ2-5; 9 bases agree with TRBD1. J gave up 9 bases and V 6 bases, and 11 bases lay outside the gene matches. The length of the CDR3 is 14 residues. Germline CDR1 reads KGHSH; CDR2 reads LQKENI. The CDR3 coding sequence is TGTGCCAGCTCCCCGGGACAGGGACACCAGGCCCAGTACTTC. Translating gives CASSPGQGHQAQYF.

The CDR3: CASSSGPLPDYGYTF. CDR3 in DNA: TGTGCCAGCAGCTCCGGACCTCTACCGGACTATGGCTACACCTTC. The chain links TRBV7-2 to TRBJ1-2; D unclear. The CDR3 covers 15 residues. Germline CDR1 reads SGHTA; CDR2 reads FQGNSA. Trimming removed 4 bases from V and 3 bases from J, with 15 bases in between.

The chain links TRBV7-9 to TRBJ2-1; perhaps TRBD2 as D (5 bases). V was trimmed by 7 bases and J by 5 bases, leaving 12 bases between them. CDR3 length: 13 residues. Per the germline V gene, CDR1 is SEHNR and CDR2 is FQNEAQ (reference sequence). CDR3 amino acids: CASIVEGHNEQFF. The CDR3, as DNA: TGTGCCAGCATCGTAGAGGGCCACAATGAGCAGTTCTTC.